This entry concerns a single T cell receptor (beta chain). This sample stems from a study of blood T cell repertoires in COVID-19. Study background: Sample material is recorded as cDNA or gDNA derived from T cells, B-cell-depleted T cells, or PBMCs.

Participants were aged about 18 to 90 years, lived in roughly 25 US areas, and enrolled virtually. Germline V gene lookup returns CDR1 LNHDA and CDR2 SQIVND (reference sequence). Trimming pared 4 bases from V and 10 bases from J, leaving 13 bases between. The CDR3 extends over 12 amino acids. Original analysis: From reference gene primer amplification, estimates of nucleated cell counts were derived. Sequenced by immunoSEQ multiplex PCR; TCRdb stores in-frame clones only, minus some. That table furnishes V, J and clone size, whereas the DNA furnished D and trimming. The sample contains about 220,000 clones, 85% to 90% of which appear only once.

The receptor comes from a woman aged 18-29 years in a cohort exposed to, infected with or recovered from COVID-19 (not recorded which). The sample taken for sequencing was PBMCs or T cells enriched from blood (not recorded which). The V call is TRBV19, the J call TRBJ2-5, with TRBD2 as a possible D gene (6 bases). CDR3: CASSTSGGSQYF. In DNA form, the CDR3 reads TGTGCCAGTAGTACGTCTGGGGGGAGCCAGTACTTC. Full variable domain (outside the CDR3, taken from reference TRBV19 and TRBJ2-5): DGGITQSPKYLFRKEGQNVTLSCEQNLNHDAMYWYRQDPGQGLRLIYYSQIVNDFQKGDIAEGYSVSREKKESFPLTVTSAQKNPTAFYLCASSTSGGSQYFGPGTRLLVL.